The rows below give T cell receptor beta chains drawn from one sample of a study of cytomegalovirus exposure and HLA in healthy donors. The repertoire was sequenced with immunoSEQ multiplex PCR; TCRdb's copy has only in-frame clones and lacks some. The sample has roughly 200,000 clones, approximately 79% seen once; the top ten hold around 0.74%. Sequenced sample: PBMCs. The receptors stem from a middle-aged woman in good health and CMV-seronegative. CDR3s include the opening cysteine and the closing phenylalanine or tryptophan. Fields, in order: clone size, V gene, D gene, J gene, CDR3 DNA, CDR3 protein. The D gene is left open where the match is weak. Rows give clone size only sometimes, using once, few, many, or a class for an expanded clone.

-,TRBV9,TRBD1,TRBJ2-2,TGTGCCAGCAGCGTCTCCCTCGACAGGGCCGTCACCGGGGAGCTGTTTTTT,CASSVSLDRAVTGELFF
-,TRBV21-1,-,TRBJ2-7,TGTGCCAGCAGCAAAGGTCTTCGGGCTAGCGGGAGTAACGAGCAGTACTTC,CASSKGLRASGSNEQYF
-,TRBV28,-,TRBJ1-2,TGTGCCAGCTGCGGGGGGTTGGTGGTCTATGGCTACACCTTC,CASCGGLVVYGYTF
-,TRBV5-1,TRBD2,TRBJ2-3,TGCGCCAGCAGCCCCAGACTAGCGGGAGTTCGCACAGATACGCAGTATTTT,CASSPRLAGVRTDTQYF
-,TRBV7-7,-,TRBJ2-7,TGTGCTAGCAGCTTAGGGGCTAAGGGGTACGAGCAGTACTTC,CASSLGAKGYEQYF
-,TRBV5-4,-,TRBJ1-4,TGTGCCAGCAGCTTGGGTACAGCGGATAATGAAAAACTGTTTTTT,CASSLGTADNEKLFF
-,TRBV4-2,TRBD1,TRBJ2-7,TGTGCCAGCAGCGGCGAGACAGGGATAGGTGAGCAGTACTTC,CASSGETGIGEQYF
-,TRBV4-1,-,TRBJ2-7,TGCGCCAGCAGCCAAGATGAACCTGGAGCGGATTATACCTACGAGCAGTACTTC,CASSQDEPGADYTYEQYF
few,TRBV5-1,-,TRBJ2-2,TGCGCCAGCAGCTTGGACGGGAGGAACACCGGGGAGCTGTTTTTT,CASSLDGRNTGELFF
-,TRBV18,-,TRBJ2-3,TGTGCCAGCTCACCAAGGGCAGGGGAGACAGATACGCAGTATTTT,CASSPRAGETDTQYF
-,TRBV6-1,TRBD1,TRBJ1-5,TGTGCCAGCAGTGAACTGGCAGGGGGAGCTAGGGGCAATCAGCCCCAGCATTTT,CASSELAGGARGNQPQHF
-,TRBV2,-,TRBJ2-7,TGTGCCAGCAGTTTCTCCTACGAGCAGTACTTC,CASSFSYEQYF
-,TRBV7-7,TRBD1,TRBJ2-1,TGTGCTAGCAGCTTAGGGGGGACAGGGGACTACAATGAGCAGTTCTTC,CASSLGGTGDYNEQFF
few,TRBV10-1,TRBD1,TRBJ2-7,TGCGCCAGTAACTATCCGGGACAGACTACCCACTACGAGCAGTACTTC,CASNYPGQTTHYEQYF
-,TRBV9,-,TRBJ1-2,TGTGCCAGCAGCCCTCGTGGGGGCGGGGGAAGAGGCTACACCTTC,CASSPRGGGGRGYTF
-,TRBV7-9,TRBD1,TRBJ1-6,TGTGCCAGCAGCCTTTGGACAGGGGATTCACCCCTCCACTTT,CASSLWTGDSPLHF
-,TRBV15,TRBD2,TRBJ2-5,TGTGCCACCAGCAGAGAGAAGCGGGGGGGCCTAGAGACCCAGTACTTC,CATSREKRGGLETQYF
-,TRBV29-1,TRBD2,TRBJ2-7,TGCAGCGTTTACGGGACTAGCGGGAGTAGCGAGCAGTACTTC,CSVYGTSGSSEQYF
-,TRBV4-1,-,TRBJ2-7,TGCGCCAGCAGCCAAGGAGGCTCCCGGGCCTACGAGCAGTACTTC,CASSQGGSRAYEQYF
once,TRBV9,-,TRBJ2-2,TGTGCCAGCAGCGTAGTCGGCGGGGAGCTGTTTTTT,CASSVVGGELFF
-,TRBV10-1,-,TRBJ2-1,TGCGCCAGCAGCGGTACAACGGGCAATGAGCAGTTCTTC,CASSGTTGNEQFF
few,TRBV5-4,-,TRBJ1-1,TGTGCCAGCAGCCTGTTGGGGGGACCGAGCGCTGAAGCTTTCTTT,CASSLLGGPSAEAFF
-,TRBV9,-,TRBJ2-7,TGTGCCAGCAGCGTAGCCGGACAGAGCTACGAGCAGTACTTC,CASSVAGQSYEQYF
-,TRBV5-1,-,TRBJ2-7,TGCGCCAGCAGCTTGCGACCGGGCGAGCAGTACTTC,CASSLRPGEQYF
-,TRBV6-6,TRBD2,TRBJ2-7,TGTGCCAGCAGTTTAGCGGGGGGGAAGTTCGAGCAGTACTTC,CASSLAGGKFEQYF
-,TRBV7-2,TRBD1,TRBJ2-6,TGTGCCAGCAGCCTAAGGACAGGCTCTGGGGCCAACGTCCTGACTTTC,CASSLRTGSGANVLTF
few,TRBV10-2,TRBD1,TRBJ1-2,TGCGCCAGCAGTGCCGAACGACAGGGGGCTTATGGCTACACCTTC,CASSAERQGAYGYTF
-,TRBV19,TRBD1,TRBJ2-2,TGTGCCAGTAGGACGAGGACAGGGAACACCGGGGAGCTGTTTTTT,CASRTRTGNTGELFF
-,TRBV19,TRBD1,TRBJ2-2,TGTGCCAGTAGTCCGAGCCTCAGGGGGCGGAACACCGGGGAGCTGTTTTTT,CASSPSLRGRNTGELFF
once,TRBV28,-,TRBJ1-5,TGTGCCAGCAGTTTGGGGGGGCAAAGGAATCAGCCCCAGCATTTT,CASSLGGQRNQPQHF
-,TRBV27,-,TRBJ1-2,TGTGCCAGCACCGTGGGGGGTGTCCGTGGCTACACCTTC,CASTVGGVRGYTF
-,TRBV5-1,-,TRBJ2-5,TGCGCCAGCAGCTCCCGGTTAGGGGGGGCCCGGGAGACCCAGTACTTC,CASSSRLGGARETQYF
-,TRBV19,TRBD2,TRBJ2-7,TGTGCCAGTAGTGCCGGGACTAGCGGGTTTGGCGAGCAGTACTTC,CASSAGTSGFGEQYF
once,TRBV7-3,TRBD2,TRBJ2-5,TGTGCCAGCAGCTCCACGACTAGCGGGAGAATCGAGACCCAGTACTTC,CASSSTTSGRIETQYF
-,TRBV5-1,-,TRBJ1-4,TGCGCCAGCAGCTTGGGGACAGTTGGGGAAAAACTGTTTTTT,CASSLGTVGEKLFF
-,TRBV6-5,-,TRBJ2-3,TGTGCCAGCAGTCACACCTGGTCTAGCACAGATACGCAGTATTTT,CASSHTWSSTDTQYF
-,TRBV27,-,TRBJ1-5,TGTGCCAGCAGTTTTGCCCGCGCCTCCGGGGGCAATCAGCCCCAGCATTTT,CASSFARASGGNQPQHF
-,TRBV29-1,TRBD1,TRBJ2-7,TGCAGCGTTTATTTATCCGGGACAGGGGGCGGCGAGCAGTACTTC,CSVYLSGTGGGEQYF
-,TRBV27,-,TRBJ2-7,TGTGCCAGCAGCCCGGGGGTGGTTGACGAGCAGTACTTC,CASSPGVVDEQYF
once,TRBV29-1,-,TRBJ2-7,TGCAGCGTTGGGGACATCGGCTCCTACGAGCAGTACTTC,CSVGDIGSYEQYF
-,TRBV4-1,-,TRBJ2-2,TGCGCCAGCAGCCAAGATCGTAGGGAGCTGTTTTTT,CASSQDRRELFF
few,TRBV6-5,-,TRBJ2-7,TGTGCCAGCAGTCCCGGGGACAACTCCTACGAGCAGTACTTC,CASSPGDNSYEQYF